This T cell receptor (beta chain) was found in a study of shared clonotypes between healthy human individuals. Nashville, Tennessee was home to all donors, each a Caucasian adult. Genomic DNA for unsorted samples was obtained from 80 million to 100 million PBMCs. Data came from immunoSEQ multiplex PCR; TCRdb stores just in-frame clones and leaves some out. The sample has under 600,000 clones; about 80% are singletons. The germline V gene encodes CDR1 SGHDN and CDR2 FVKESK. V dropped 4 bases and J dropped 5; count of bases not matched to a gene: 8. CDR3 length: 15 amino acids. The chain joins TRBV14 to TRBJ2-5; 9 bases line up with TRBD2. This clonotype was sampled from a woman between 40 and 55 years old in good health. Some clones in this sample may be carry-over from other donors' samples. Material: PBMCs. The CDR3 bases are TGTGCCAGCAGCCCGGCGGGAGGGCCTGTGGAGACCCAGTACTTC. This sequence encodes CASSPAGGPVETQYF.